The clone carrying this T cell receptor beta chain has ten or more counts. Its matching antigen is unknown. Stable Graves' hyperthyroidism denoted no ophthalmopathy progression over 18 months. Investigators excluded patients with uncontrolled infection, other autoimmune disease, pregnancy or lactation. For the diagnoses, clinical symptoms, serum thyroxine and TRAb, thyroid ultrasound and orbital computed tomography were used. The entry originates in a study of T cells in Graves' hyperthyroidism and ophthalmopathy. Overall study results and limits: Progression to ophthalmopathy was predicted a median of roughly 6.6 months early.

This CDR3 spans 16 amino acids. J lost 1 base, V lost 4 bases, and 7 bases had no gene match. Regions amplified from RNA transcripts were the TCR beta CDR3 regions. Initially, a first-round RT-PCR of the TCR CDR3 employed the HTBI primer set. Each CDR3 protein is one row after TCRdb ran MiXCR on the multiplex PCR reads. The sample carries hundreds of thousands of distinct CDR3 sequences, roughly 15% recorded once. The TCR originated in a woman between 18 and 29 years old with Graves' hyperthyroidism. Sequencing input: blood. The chain combines TRBV12-3 or TRBV12-4 with TRBJ2-3, with 8 nucleotides matching TRBD2. The DNA of the CDR3 is TGTGCCAGCAGTTCCCTGGTACTAGCGGGCACAGATACGCAGTATTTT. It translates to CASSSLVLAGTDTQYF.